This TCR beta chain was sequenced for a study of blood T cell repertoires in COVID-19. Study summary: The origin of the acute and convalescent COVID-19 samples was the United States, Italy and Spain.

Assay used: immunoSEQ multiplex PCR; TCRdb lists only in-frame clones, some missing. The sample lists about 160,000 clones, about 80% seen once, with around 3.7% in the top ten. Germline V gene data show CDR1 as SNHLY and CDR2 as FYNNEI. The CDR3 is 15 residues long. J gave up 3 bases and V 4 bases, and 3 bases lay outside the gene matches. This study enrolled people aged about 18 to 95 from about 26 US geographic areas. Cohorts were determined from participant-reported clinical history. The TCR sequence derives from an older woman who had recovered from COVID-19. Sequenced material: PBMCs or T cells enriched from blood (not recorded which). The chain recombines TRBV2 with TRBJ2-6, with 7 bases that match TRBD1. The CDR3 bases are TGTGCCAGCAGTGTGGACAGGAGTGGGGCCAACGTCCTGACTTTC. Protein sequence: CASSVDRSGANVLTF.